This passage covers 2 T cell receptor beta chains from one sample sequenced in a study of cytomegalovirus exposure and HLA in healthy donors. The primer mix had 60 Vbeta and 13 Jbeta primers. Method: immunoSEQ multiplex PCR; TCRdb's copy keeps in-frame clones and lacks some. The repertoire holds 100,000 to 150,000 clones, roughly 85% seen once, with about 1.2% in the top ten. The sample taken for sequencing was PBMCs. The origin of the receptors is a boy younger than 18 in good health and CMV-seronegative.

This clone was seen once. The genes are TRBV11-2 and TRBJ2-7; a possible D gene is TRBD2 (5 bases). CDR1 is SGHAT, CDR2 FQNNGV, per germline. CDR3 length equals 14 residues. V lost 1 base and J lost 5, with 12 bases in between. The CDR3 sequence is CASSLATRAHEQYF. The CDR3 coding sequence is TGTGCCAGCAGCTTAGCGACGCGGGCTCACGAGCAGTACTTC.

This sequence joins TRBV5-1 and TRBJ2-1; TRBD2 matches 8 bases. This CDR3 contains 14 residues. The junction had 3 bases not matched to a gene; V was cut back by 5 bases and J by 2 bases. Germline assignment: CDR1 SGHRS and CDR2 YFSETQ. This CDR3 is CASRPGGTYNEQFF. DNA of the CDR3: TGCGCCAGCAGGCCGGGAGGGACCTACAATGAGCAGTTCTTC.